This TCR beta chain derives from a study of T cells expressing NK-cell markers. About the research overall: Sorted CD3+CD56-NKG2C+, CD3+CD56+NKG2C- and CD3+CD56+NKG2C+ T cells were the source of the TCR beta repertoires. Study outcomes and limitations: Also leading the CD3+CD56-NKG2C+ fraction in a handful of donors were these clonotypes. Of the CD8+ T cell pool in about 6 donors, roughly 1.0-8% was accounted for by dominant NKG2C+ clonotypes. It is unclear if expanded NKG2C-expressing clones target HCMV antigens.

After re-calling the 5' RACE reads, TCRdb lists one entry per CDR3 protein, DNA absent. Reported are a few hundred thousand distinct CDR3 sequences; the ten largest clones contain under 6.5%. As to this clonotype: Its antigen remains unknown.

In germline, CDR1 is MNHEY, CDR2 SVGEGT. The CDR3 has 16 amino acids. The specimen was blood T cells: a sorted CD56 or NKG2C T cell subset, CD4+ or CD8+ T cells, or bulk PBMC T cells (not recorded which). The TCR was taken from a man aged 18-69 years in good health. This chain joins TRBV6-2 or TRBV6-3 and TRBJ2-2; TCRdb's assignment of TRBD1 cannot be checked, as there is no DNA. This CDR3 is CASRYPGQGAAGELFF.